Listed here are 21 T cell receptor beta chains from one sample, sequenced in a study of T cells in Graves' hyperthyroidism and ophthalmopathy. RNA transcripts were the template for amplifying TCR beta CDR3 regions. The TCR CDR3 first-round RT-PCR relied on the HTBI primer set. TCRdb re-called the multiplex PCR reads through MiXCR, storing one row per CDR3 protein. Of about 690,000 distinct CDR3 sequences in the sample, 17% are singletons; the top ten hold roughly a sixth. Sequencing was performed on blood. These receptors were obtained from a man aged 45-60 years with Graves' hyperthyroidism.

The sample holds many counts of this clonotype. V gene TRBV30 combines with J gene TRBJ2-7, with 10 bases matching TRBD2. Trimming removed 3 bases from V and 1 base from J; junction bases left unmatched: 3. Per germline, CDR1 GTSNPN and CDR2 SVGIG (reference sequence). This CDR3 region has 14 residues. The CDR3 DNA reads as TGTGCCTGGAGGCCTAGCGGGAGTTCCTACGAGCAGTACTTC. Residues: CAWRPSGSSYEQYF.

In this sample, this clonotype turned up many times. The chain joins TRBV27 to TRBJ2-5; tentative D call: TRBD1 (6 bases). CDR1 and CDR2 (germline): MNHEY, SMNVEV (reference sequence). Trimming pared 6 bases from V and 5 bases from J, leaving 13 bases between. This CDR3 has 13 amino acids. CDR3: CASSFGRGETQYF. The CDR3 bases are TGTGCCAGCAGCTTCGGCAGGGGTGAGACCCAGTACTTC.

The chain uses TRBV6-1 and TRBJ2-7; TRBD2 matches at 11 bases. Germline V gene data show CDR1 as MNHNS and CDR2 as SASEGT. The V and J ends lost 6 bases and 5 bases, in that order; junction bases with no gene match: 6. The CDR3 length is 14 residues. The CDR3 DNA reads as TGTGCCAGCAGACAAACTAGCGGGAGCGACGAGCAGTACTTC. This encodes CASRQTSGSDEQYF.

V and J are TRBV5-1 and TRBJ1-2; no clear D gene. Trimming removed 0 bases at V and 4 bases at J, with 4 bases between. The CDR3 is made up of 12 amino acids. Germline loops: CDR1 SGHRS, CDR2 YFSETQ. The CDR3 DNA reads TGCGCCAGCAGCTTGGAGAGCTATGGCTACACCTTC. It yields the protein CASSLESYGYTF.

This clonotype was seen many times. CDR3 nucleotides: TGCGCCAGCAGCTCCCGGGATACGATCTACAATGAGCAGTTCTTC. It is translated as CASSSRDTIYNEQFF. The chain carries TRBV5-1 and TRBJ2-1, with D maybe TRBD2 (5 bases). Germline V lookup: CDR1 SGHRS, CDR2 YFSETQ. V was shortened by 3 bases and J by 3 bases, with 13 bases between the two germline ends. The CDR3 sequence is 15 residues long.

This chain joins TRBV7-3 and TRBJ2-5, with unresolved D. The CDR3 is made up of 13 amino acids. The germline V gene has CDR1 SGHTA and CDR2 FQGTGA. V lost 2 bases and J lost 5, with 9 bases in between. The CDR3 nucleotides read TGTGCCAGCAGCTTATTGGCTTGGGAGACCCAGTACTTC. Translating it yields CASSLLAWETQYF.

This clonotype was observed a few times. The chain combines TRBV9 with TRBJ1-2; tentative D call: TRBD1 (5 bases). Per germline, CDR1 SGDLS and CDR2 YYNGEE. V dropped 4 bases and J dropped 4 bases, with 17 bases sitting between them. The CDR3 totals 15 residues. The CDR3 DNA is TGTGCCAGCAGCCCCACCCCAGGGCAGCCCTATGGCTACACCTTC. Protein: CASSPTPGQPYGYTF.

This clonotype was recorded at least ten times. The gene calls are TRBV28 and TRBJ2-5; 13 nucleotides line up with TRBD2. The ends lost 4 bases at V and 6 bases at J; junction bases unmatched: 11. CDR3 length: 17 amino acids. Germline lookup yields CDR1 MDHEN and CDR2 SYDVKM. The CDR3 DNA is TGTGCCAGCAGTTCAGCCTGGACTAGCGGGAGTTATCAGACCCAGTACTTC. Translating it yields CASSSAWTSGSYQTQYF.

This clonotype has a count of ten or more. This chain joins TRBV19 and TRBJ2-2; D gene uncertain. Trimming removed 5 bases from V and 3 bases from J, with 7 bases in between. CDR3 length: 13 residues. Germline values: CDR1 LNHDA, CDR2 SQIVND (reference sequence). The DNA of the CDR3 is TGTGCCAGTAGTTCGACTTACACCGGGGAGCTGTTTTTT. It codes for CASSSTYTGELFF.

V and J are TRBV24-1 and TRBJ2-6; D possibly corresponds to TRBD2 (5 bases). The CDR3 is 16 residues long. Germline V gene data show CDR1 as KGHDR and CDR2 as SFDVKD. Trimming took 10 bases from V and 0 from J, leaving 15 bases between them. CDR3 region: CATGEILISGANVLTF. In nucleotides, the CDR3 is TGTGCCACTGGGGAGATCCTTATCTCTGGGGCCAACGTCCTGACTTTC.

V usage is TRBV18 and J usage is TRBJ1-2; no clear D. CDR3 length: 14 amino acids. Trimming shortened V by 2 bases and J by 2 bases, and 9 bases separated the two germline ends. Looked up from germline, CDR1 is KGHSH and CDR2 is LQKENI. This CDR3 reads CASSPVQENYGYTF. Here the CDR3 DNA reads TGTGCCAGCTCACCAGTTCAAGAGAACTATGGCTACACCTTC.

Many counts were recorded for this clonotype. DNA for the CDR3: TGTGCCAGCAGCAGCATGGGCGGCTCCTACAATGAGCAGTTCTTC. Residues: CASSSMGGSYNEQFF. The chain combines TRBV7-2 with TRBJ2-1; D remains unclear. Germline CDR1 SGHTA, CDR2 FQGNSA. Trimming stripped 5 bases from V and 0 bases from J, with 11 bases between. This CDR3 has 15 amino acids.

There are many counts of this clonotype. The V gene is TRBV20-1, the J gene TRBJ2-7; D could derive from TRBD1 or TRBD2 (5 bases each). The germline V gene encodes CDR1 DFQATT and CDR2 SNEGSKA (reference sequence). This CDR3 contains 13 residues. Between the trimmed V and J ends, which lost 5 bases and 4 bases, there was a span of 15 bases. The CDR3 spells CSAGRDGPYEQYF. CDR3 nucleotide sequence: TGCAGTGCTGGCCGGGACGGTCCATACGAGCAGTACTTC.

V usage is TRBV29-1 and J usage is TRBJ2-2, with TRBD1 matching 7 bases. Trimming at V came to 6 bases and at J to 4 bases, leaving 8 bases not matched to a gene. Germline V CDR1 and CDR2: SQVTM, ANQGSEA. This CDR3 comprises 14 residues. CDR3: CSVITGVGTGELFF. In DNA form, the CDR3 reads TGCAGCGTCATCACAGGGGTCGGCACCGGGGAGCTGTTTTTT.

Concerning this clonotype: Germline is not matched at one junction end, which may reflect a read error. The chain couples TRBV5-4 to TRBJ1-1; perhaps TRBD1 as D (6 bases). This CDR3 region has 12 residues. Per the germline V gene, CDR1 is SGHNT and CDR2 is YYREEE (reference sequence). This CDR3 reads CASRLDRREAFF. The CDR3 region has the DNA TGTGCCAGCAGGTTGGACAGAAGAGAAGCTTTCTTT.

At least ten counts were recorded for this clonotype. This chain links TRBV12-3 or TRBV12-4 with TRBJ2-2; TRBD2 matches 9 bases. V trimming: 7 bases; J trimming: 6 bases; junction bases outside the gene matches: 9. CDR3 length: 15 amino acids. CDR3 in amino acids: CASTIAGAPSGELFF. The CDR3 nucleotides read TGTGCCAGCACCATAGCGGGAGCCCCTTCCGGGGAGCTGTTTTTT.

J is TRBJ2-1 and V is TRBV20-1, with 9 positions matching TRBD1. CDR3 size: 15 residues. The V and J ends lost 3 bases and 4 bases, in that order; junction bases with no gene match: 7. Germline loops: CDR1 DFQATT, CDR2 SNEGSKA (reference sequence). The CDR3 protein is CSARGDREAYNEQFF. CDR3 sequence (DNA): TGCAGTGCTAGGGGGGACAGGGAAGCATACAATGAGCAGTTCTTC.

This clonotype was seen a few times. The chain uses TRBV18 and TRBJ2-2; D is unclear. The CDR3 is made up of 15 amino acids. Germline V gene lookup returns CDR1 KGHSH and CDR2 LQKENI. The ends were cut back, 2 bases at V and 6 bases at J, with 13 bases in the middle. The CDR3 nucleotides read TGTGCCAGCTCACCATCCAACATGGTGTCCGGGGAGCTGTTTTTT. This sequence encodes CASSPSNMVSGELFF.

This clonotype was seen many times. The chain employs TRBV20-1 and TRBJ2-2; no reliable D call. CDR3 length: 13 residues. Trimming pared 3 bases from V and 2 bases from J, leaving 7 bases between. Germline values: CDR1 DFQATT, CDR2 SNEGSKA (reference sequence). As DNA, the CDR3 is TGCAGTGCTAGTCGGTCCAACACCGGGGAGCTGTTTTTT. This sequence encodes CSASRSNTGELFF.

This clonotype was detected many times. The chain joins TRBV20-1 to TRBJ2-7; 11 positions agree with TRBD2. CDR1 and CDR2 (germline): DFQATT, SNEGSKA (reference sequence). CDR3 size: 14 residues. J lost 9 bases, V lost 0 bases, and 7 bases had no gene match. CDR3: CSARDPGTSGPQYF. The CDR3 DNA reads as TGCAGTGCTAGAGATCCGGGGACTAGCGGCCCGCAGTACTTC.

This clonotype was found many times. V and J are TRBV7-8 and TRBJ2-5, with D unclear. V lost 0 bases to trimming and J lost 2 bases, with 10 bases between them. Germline V CDR1 and CDR2: SGHVS, FQNEAQ. The length of the CDR3 is 15 residues. CDR3 DNA: TGTGCCAGCAGCTTAGCGAGGACCTTACAAGAGACCCAGTACTTC. It codes for CASSLARTLQETQYF.